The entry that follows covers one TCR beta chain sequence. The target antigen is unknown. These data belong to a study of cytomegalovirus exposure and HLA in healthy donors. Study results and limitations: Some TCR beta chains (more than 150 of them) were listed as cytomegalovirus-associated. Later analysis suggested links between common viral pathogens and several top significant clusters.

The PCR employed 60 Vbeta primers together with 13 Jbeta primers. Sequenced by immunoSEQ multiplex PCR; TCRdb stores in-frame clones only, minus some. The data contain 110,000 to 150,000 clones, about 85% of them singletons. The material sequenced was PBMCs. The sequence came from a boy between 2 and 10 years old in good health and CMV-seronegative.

DNA of the CDR3: TGTGCCAGCAGCCAATACAGGGACTATGGCTACACCTTC. This encodes CASSQYRDYGYTF. The J gene is TRBJ1-2, the V gene TRBV11-3; D might be TRBD1 (6 bases). CDR1 SGHNT and CDR2 YENEEA come from the germline V gene. The CDR3 is 13 residues long. Trimming removed 5 bases from V and 3 bases from J, with 10 bases in between. Looking up the rest from reference TRBV11-3 and TRBJ1-2 gives the full variable domain: EAGVVQSPRYKIIEKKQPVAFWCNPISGHNTLYWYLQNLGQGPELLIRYENEEAVDDSQLPKDRFSAERLKGVDSTLKIQPAELGDSAVYLCASSQYRDYGYTFGSGTRLTVV.